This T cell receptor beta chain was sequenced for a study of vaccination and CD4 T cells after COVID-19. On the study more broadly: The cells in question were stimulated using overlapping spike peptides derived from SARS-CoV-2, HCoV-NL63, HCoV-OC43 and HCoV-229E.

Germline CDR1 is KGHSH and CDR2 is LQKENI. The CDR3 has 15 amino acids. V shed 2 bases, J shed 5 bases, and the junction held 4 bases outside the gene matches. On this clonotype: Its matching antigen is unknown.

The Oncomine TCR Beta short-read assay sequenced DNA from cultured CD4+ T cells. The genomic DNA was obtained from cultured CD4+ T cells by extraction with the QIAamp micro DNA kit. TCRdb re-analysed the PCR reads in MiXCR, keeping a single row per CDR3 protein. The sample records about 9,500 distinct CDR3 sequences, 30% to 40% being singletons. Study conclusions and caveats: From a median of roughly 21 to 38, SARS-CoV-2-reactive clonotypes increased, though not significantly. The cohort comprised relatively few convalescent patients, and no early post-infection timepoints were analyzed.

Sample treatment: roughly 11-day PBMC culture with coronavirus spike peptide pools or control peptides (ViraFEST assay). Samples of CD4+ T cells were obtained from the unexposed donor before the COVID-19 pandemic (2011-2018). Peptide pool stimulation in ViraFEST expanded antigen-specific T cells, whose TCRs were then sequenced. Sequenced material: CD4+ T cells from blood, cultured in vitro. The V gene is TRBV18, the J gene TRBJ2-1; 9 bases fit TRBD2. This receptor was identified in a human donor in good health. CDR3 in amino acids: CASSPTAGGDNEQFF. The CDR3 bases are TGTGCCAGCTCACCAACAGCGGGAGGCGACAATGAGCAGTTCTTC.